This TCR beta chain emerged from a study of cytomegalovirus exposure and HLA in healthy donors. Study summary: Approximately 170 million T cells yielded roughly 120 million unique TCR beta sequences in earlier analysis. Study-level results: In a later analysis, TCR beta V- and J-gene trimming was associated with a missense DCLRE1C variant. A likely sequencing artifact accounted for one observed cluster of highly shared sequence variants.

As regards this clone: Its antigen is as yet unknown.

A multiplex PCR was run with 60 Vbeta primers and 13 Jbeta primers. Repertoires were generated with immunoSEQ multiplex PCR, while TCRdb's copy carries only in-frame clones and drops some. Its listing shows about 110,000 clones. The CDR3 length is 18 residues. V lost 3 bases to trimming and J lost 5 bases; unmatched junction nucleotides: 13. The V gene's germline CDR1 is SGHVS and CDR2 FNYEAQ. This chain joins TRBV7-6 and TRBJ2-2; TRBD2 matches at 9 bases. Sequencing used PBMCs. This receptor was identified in a man aged 35-49 years in good health and CMV-seropositive. The chain's CDR3 is CASSLTAAGGPRTGELFF. Written as DNA, the CDR3 is TGTGCCAGCAGCTTGACTGCGGCGGGAGGGCCGCGAACCGGGGAGCTGTTTTTT.